This T cell receptor beta chain appears in the sequencing data of a study of T cells in localized non-small cell lung cancer. The CDR3 sequence is 15 residues long. Germline CDR1 is SGHRS and CDR2 is YFSETQ. The V segment lost 4 bases and the J segment 5 bases; nucleotides outside the gene matches: 9. Sequencing was performed with immunoSEQ multiplex PCR; in TCRdb, only in-frame clones are kept and a portion is missing. Of about 59,000 clones in the sample, 70% to 90% are singletons; the top ten hold 20% to 25%. Source: peripheral blood, taken before any cancer treatment. The chain joins TRBV5-1 to TRBJ2-3; 8 bases map to TRBD2. This receptor was identified in a man between 35 and 75 years old with stage I squamous cell lung carcinoma. CDR3 sequence reads: CASSPRTSRGDTQYF. In DNA form, the CDR3 reads TGCGCCAGCAGCCCCAGGACTAGCAGGGGAGATACGCAGTATTTT.